These 28 T cell receptor beta chains came from one sample sequenced in a study of shared clonotypes between healthy human individuals. Naive CD8 cells lacked CD45RO and underwent positive selection for CCR7, leaving out terminally differentiated effector memory CD45RA+ cells. The assay was immunoSEQ multiplex PCR, and TCRdb's table has in-frame clones only and misses some. The data contain millions of clones, 85% to 95% of them seen just once; the ten biggest clones take up 1.1%. Sequencing used naive CD8+ T cells sorted from blood. These receptor sequences come from a man between 18 and 29 years old in good health.

On this clone itself: At the DNA level, this CDR3 is encoded by other sequences in the same sample as well. The chain employs TRBV4-1 and TRBJ2-7; D may be TRBD1 (6 bases). Germline V lookup: CDR1 MGHRA, CDR2 YSYEKL. The CDR3 contains 14 residues. Trimming shortened V by 3 bases and J by 3 bases, and 12 bases separated the two germline ends. CDR3 loop: CASSHPGQSYEQYF. CDR3 bases: TGCGCCAGCAGCCATCCCGGACAGAGCTACGAGCAGTACTTC.

The chain carries TRBV4-3 and TRBJ2-7; D is uncertain. Trimming took 6 bases from V and 3 from J, leaving 12 bases between them. Germline loops: CDR1 LGHNA, CDR2 YSLEER. The CDR3 covers 13 residues. CDR3 in DNA: TGCGCCAGCAGTCGTGGGCCGGGCTACGAGCAGTACTTC. Protein sequence: CASSRGPGYEQYF.

The rearrangement joins TRBV6-5 to TRBJ2-1; TRBD2 matches at 9 bases. CDR3 length equals 15 residues. Germline-derived CDR1 and CDR2 are MNHEY and SVGAGI. The trim removed 6 bases at V and 7 bases at J, leaving 10 bases unmatched. This CDR3 reads CASSPSGRFWNEQFF. In nucleotides, the CDR3 is TGTGCCAGCAGCCCCAGCGGGAGGTTTTGGAATGAGCAGTTCTTC.

As for this clone: The germline gene is not matched at one end of the junction; a read error may be the cause. In DNA, the CDR3 is TGTGCTAGCAGACACCGGGACAGGGAAAGTTCGTATAATTCACCCCTCCACTTT. Translating it yields CASRHRDRESSYNSPLHF. The rearrangement links TRBV7-7 to TRBJ1-6, with TRBD1 matching over 9 bases. The germline V gene has CDR1 SSHAT and CDR2 FNYEAQ (reference sequence). The CDR3 length is 18 residues. The variable domain in full, with the rest retrieved from reference TRBV7-7 and TRBJ1-6, is GAGVSQSPRYKVTKRGQDVTLRCDPISSHATLYWYQQALGQGPEFLTYFNYEAQPDKSGLPSDRFSAERPEGSISTLTIQRTEQRDSAMYRCASRHRDRESSYNSPLHFGNGTRLTVT.

The V and J genes are TRBV13 and TRBJ1-2, with D unclear. Germline assignment: CDR1 PRHDT and CDR2 FYEKMQ (reference sequence). The CDR3 length is 13 residues. V lost 5 bases and J lost 4, with 11 bases in between. CDR3: CASSPGGSYGYTF. Here the CDR3 DNA reads TGTGCCAGCAGCCCGGGTGGCTCCTATGGCTACACCTTC.

V is TRBV7-9 and J is TRBJ2-7; 14 bases align to TRBD2. V lost 5 bases and J lost 7; bases outside the gene matches: 4. Germline CDR1 reads SEHNR; CDR2 reads FQNEAQ (reference sequence). The CDR3 loop spans 14 amino acids. CDR3 loop: CASSPGLAGEEQYF. Written as DNA, the CDR3 is TGTGCCAGCAGCCCGGGACTAGCGGGAGAGGAGCAGTACTTC.

A remark on this clone: This specimen includes other DNA sequences encoding the same CDR3. The chain carries TRBV5-1 and TRBJ2-7, with 10 bases identical to TRBD1. The CDR3 loop spans 14 amino acids. The trim removed 0 bases at V and 5 bases at J, leaving 2 bases unmatched. Germline V gene sequence: CDR1 SGHRS, CDR2 YFSETQ. The CDR3 sequence is CASSLGQGANEQYF. For the CDR3, the DNA is TGCGCCAGCAGCTTGGGACAGGGGGCGAACGAGCAGTACTTC.

The chain is built from TRBV29-1 and TRBJ1-2; no reliable D call. CDR1 is SQVTM, CDR2 ANQGSEA, per germline. CDR3 length: 12 residues. V gave up 3 bases and J gave up 1 base, with 6 bases separating them. The chain's CDR3 is CSVDTVNYGYTF. The CDR3 nucleotides read TGCAGCGTTGATACAGTTAACTATGGCTACACCTTC.

The chain combines TRBV21-1 with TRBJ2-3; the table gives TRBD2 as D, unverified against the DNA. TRBV21-1 corresponds to a pseudogene. The CDR3 covers 15 residues. In nucleotides, the CDR3 is TGTGCCAGCGGTGGACTAGCGGGAGTGCCAGATACGCAGTATTTT. It is translated as CASGGLAGVPDTQYF.

The rearrangement uses TRBV7-9 and TRBJ2-3; 7 nucleotides line up with TRBD1. CDR3 length: 17 residues. V lost 4 bases to trimming and J lost 4 bases; unmatched junction nucleotides: 14. The germline V gene encodes CDR1 SEHNR and CDR2 FQNEAQ (reference sequence). For the CDR3, the DNA is TGTGCCAGCAGCTCCGGGACAGTCCTTTTAGGGGCAGATACGCAGTATTTT. Translating gives CASSSGTVLLGADTQYF. Drawing the rest from reference TRBV7-9 and TRBJ2-3, the complete variable domain is DTGVSQNPRHKITKRGQNVTFRCDPISEHNRLYWYRQTLGQGPEFLTYFQNEAQLEKSRLLSDRFSAERPKGSFSTLEIQRTEQGDSAMYLCASSSGTVLLGADTQYFGPGTRLTVL.

This sequence joins TRBV6-6 and TRBJ2-3, with TRBD2 matching 7 bases. V dropped 2 bases and J dropped 4; count of bases not matched to a gene: 6. The CDR3 has 15 residues. Germline values: CDR1 MNHNY, CDR2 SVGAGI (reference sequence). As DNA, the CDR3 is TGTGCCAGCAGTTACCTGAGGGAGGGCCCAGATACGCAGTATTTT. This codes for CASSYLREGPDTQYF.

The chain has TRBV4-1 and TRBJ1-2; 9 bases match TRBD1. V was pared by 8 bases and J by 7 bases, with 14 bases of the junction left unmatched. This CDR3 has 15 residues. Looked up from germline, CDR1 is MGHRA and CDR2 is YSYEKL. CDR3 nucleotide sequence: TGCGCCAGCGAATTCCCGGGACAGGGAATAGGTGGCTACACCTTC. This translates into CASEFPGQGIGGYTF.

This clone came up once. CDR3 sequence (DNA): TGTGCCAGTTGGAGGTTGCATTGCCAGCCCCAGCATTTT. Translation: CASWRLHCQPQHF. J is TRBJ1-5 and V is TRBV19; D gene ambiguous. This CDR3 has 13 amino acids. In germline, CDR1 is LNHDA, CDR2 SQIVND (reference sequence). V lost 8 bases, J lost 7 bases, and 15 bases lay in between.

Worth noting for this clone: Other nucleotide sequences in the sample specify the same CDR3. The genes are TRBV7-9 and TRBJ2-7; TRBD2 matches 15 bases. CDR1 is SEHNR, CDR2 FQNEAQ, per germline (reference sequence). The CDR3 contains 15 residues. The junction had 3 bases not matched to a gene; V was cut back by 5 bases and J by 4 bases. DNA for the CDR3: TGTGCCAGCAGCCCCGGACTAGCGGGGGGGTACGAGCAGTACTTC. Translating it yields CASSPGLAGGYEQYF.

V and J are TRBV9 and TRBJ1-1; 9 bases are a match to TRBD1. The CDR3 loop spans 18 amino acids. The trim removed 6 bases at V and 1 base at J, leaving 16 bases unmatched. Per the germline V gene, CDR1 is SGDLS and CDR2 is YYNGEE. This CDR3 is CASNTPWKPGQGNTEAFF. CDR3 DNA: TGTGCCAGCAACACCCCATGGAAACCGGGACAGGGGAACACTGAAGCTTTCTTT. Drawing the rest from reference TRBV9 and TRBJ1-1, the complete variable domain is DSGVTQTPKHLITATGQRVTLRCSPRSGDLSVYWYQQSLDQGLQFLIQYYNGEERAKGNILERFSAQQFPDLHSELNLSSLELGDSALYFCASNTPWKPGQGNTEAFFGQGTRLTVV.

J is TRBJ2-7 and V is TRBV4-3, with D perhaps matching TRBD2 (5 bases). Germline V gives CDR1 LGHNA, CDR2 YSLEER. This CDR3 has 13 residues. Trimming stripped 3 bases from V and 6 bases from J, with 12 bases between. CDR3 nucleotide sequence: TGCGCCAGCAGCCACCTACCCCGGGGCGAGCAGTACTTC. This translates into CASSHLPRGEQYF.

The V gene is TRBV19, the J gene TRBJ2-3; 8 bases are shared with TRBD2. This CDR3 comprises 15 residues. Unmatched junction bases numbered 5, after V lost 0 bases and J lost 6 bases. Germline V gene lookup returns CDR1 LNHDA and CDR2 SQIVND (reference sequence). The CDR3 spells CASSIDREGPDTQYF. The DNA for the CDR3 is TGTGCCAGTAGTATAGATCGGGAGGGCCCGGATACGCAGTATTTT.

The V gene is TRBV4-1, the J gene TRBJ1-2; D remains unclear. Germline loops: CDR1 MGHRA, CDR2 YSYEKL. This CDR3 contains 16 residues. The V end was cut by 5 bases, the J end by 4 bases, with 20 bases between. The CDR3 protein is CASSAPGSSKGYGYTF. CDR3 DNA sequence: TGCGCCAGCAGCGCCCCCGGGAGCTCCAAGGGCTATGGCTACACCTTC.

The genes are TRBV6-6 and TRBJ2-2; 12 bases agree with TRBD1. The CDR3 loop spans 15 amino acids. V gave up 2 bases and J gave up 6 bases; unmatched junction bases: 1. The germline V gene encodes CDR1 MNHNY and CDR2 SVGAGI (reference sequence). In nucleotides, the CDR3 is TGTGCCAGCAGTTACGGGACAGGGGGCTCCGGGGAGCTGTTTTTT. It is translated as CASSYGTGGSGELFF.

This clone was seen only a few times. CDR3 in amino acids: CASSPRGSYQPQHF. DNA of the CDR3: TGTGCCAGCAGTCCGCGGGGCAGTTATCAGCCCCAGCATTTT. The chain uses TRBV27 and TRBJ1-5, with a weak D call TRBD1 (5 bases). V shed 5 bases and J shed 5 bases, with 13 bases lying between them. This CDR3 has 14 residues. Germline CDR1 MNHEY, CDR2 SMNVEV (reference sequence).

In this sample, this clone turned up once. A read error may account for a junction end that differs from germline. This sequence joins TRBV30 and TRBJ2-1, with D unresolved. This CDR3 contains 12 residues. CDR1 is GTSNPN and CDR2 is SVGIG in the germline V gene (reference sequence). CDR3 nucleotide sequence: TGTGCCTGGGGTGTGGGCCGAGATGAGCAGTTCTTC. Translated: CAWGVGRDEQFF.

This clone was seen just once. The V and J genes are TRBV12-2 and TRBJ2-7; no check of the table's D call, TRBD2, against the DNA was made. TRBV12-2 is described as a pseudogene. The CDR3 runs to 19 residues. The CDR3 DNA sequence: TGTGCAAGTCGCTTAGATGGGGTCGGCGGGAGGTTCGATCTCTACGAGCAGTACTTC. Translating gives CASRLDGVGGRFDLYEQYF.

Note on this clone: At one of its ends the junction is not consistent with the germline gene, which may arise from a read error. CDR3 nucleotides: TGTGCCAGCAGCTTGAATAATCCACCCCTCCACTTT. Residues: CASSLNNPPLHF. This chain connects TRBV5-6 to TRBJ1-6; D remains unclear. This CDR3 comprises 12 residues. Germline-derived CDR1 and CDR2 are SGHDT and YYEEEE.

J is TRBJ2-5 and V is TRBV19, with D perhaps TRBD1 (5 bases). V was clipped by 5 bases and J by 3 bases, with 10 bases between them. The germline CDR1 and CDR2 sequences are LNHDA and SQIVND (reference sequence). The CDR3 extends over 13 amino acids. The CDR3 region has the DNA TGTGCCAGTAGTGTGGACACCGAAGAGACCCAGTACTTC. Protein: CASSVDTEETQYF.

This chain links TRBV5-5 with TRBJ2-5; D might be TRBD1 (6 bases). The CDR3 length is 14 residues. CDR1 and CDR2 from the germline V gene are SGHKS and YYEKEE (reference sequence). Trimming took 2 bases from V and 1 from J, leaving 9 bases between them. The CDR3 DNA reads TGTGCCAGCAGCTTCATCAGGGGCCAAGAGACCCAGTACTTC. It translates to CASSFIRGQETQYF.

This sequence joins TRBV5-6 and TRBJ1-6, with a possible D match to TRBD1 (6 bases). The CDR3 is made up of 19 amino acids. Germline V CDR1 and CDR2: SGHDT, YYEEEE. Trimming took 3 bases from V and 7 from J, leaving 26 bases between them. CDR3 nucleotides: TGTGCCAGCAGCTCATTTTCAGGGGATCCCCTCTGGATGAATTCACCCCTCCACTTT. It specifies CASSSFSGDPLWMNSPLHF.

V usage is TRBV5-1 and J usage is TRBJ1-1; D call uncertain. This CDR3 region has 16 residues. V shed 4 bases and J shed 4 bases, with 20 bases lying between them. CDR1 and CDR2 from the germline V gene are SGHRS and YFSETQ. For the CDR3, the DNA is TGCGCCAGCAGCCCAACATACTCCCCGGCAGGCACTGAAGCTTTCTTT. It encodes CASSPTYSPAGTEAFF.

V usage is TRBV6-6 and J usage is TRBJ2-1; no definite D call. There are 12 residues in the CDR3. The V and J ends lost 6 bases and 5 bases respectively, with 8 bases between them. Germline values: CDR1 MNHNY, CDR2 SVGAGI (reference sequence). The CDR3 nucleotides are TGTGCCAGCAGCTCCTTCGACAATGAGCAGTTCTTC. This translates into CASSSFDNEQFF.